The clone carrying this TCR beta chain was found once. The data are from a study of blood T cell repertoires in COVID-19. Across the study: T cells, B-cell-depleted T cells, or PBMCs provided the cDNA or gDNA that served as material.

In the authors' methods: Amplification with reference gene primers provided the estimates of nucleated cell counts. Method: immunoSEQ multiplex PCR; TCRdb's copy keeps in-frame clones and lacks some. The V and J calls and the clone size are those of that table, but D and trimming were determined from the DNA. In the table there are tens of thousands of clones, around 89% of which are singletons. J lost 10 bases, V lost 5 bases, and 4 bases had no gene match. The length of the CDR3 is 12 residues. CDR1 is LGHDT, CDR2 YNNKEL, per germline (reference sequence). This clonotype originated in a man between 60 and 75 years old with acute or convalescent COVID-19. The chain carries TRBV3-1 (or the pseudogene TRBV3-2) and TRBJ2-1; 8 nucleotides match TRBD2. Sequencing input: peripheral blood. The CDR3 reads CASSARGGEQFF. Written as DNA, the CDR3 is TGTGCCAGCAGCGCCCGGGGGGGAGAGCAGTTCTTC.